A single sample gave rise to the 24 T cell receptor beta chains below, sequenced in a study of blood T cells in healthy people across ages. Next came a second PCR, run for about 6 to 12 cycles, which used a sample-barcoded 5' primer along with a J-beta primer mix. TCRdb reprocessed the 5' RACE reads via MiXCR and lists one record per CDR3 protein. The sample lists under 950,000 distinct CDR3 sequences, over 20% occurring once. The sample taken for sequencing was blood. These TCRs come from a man between 65 and 79 years old in good health.

CDR3 sequence: CASRDRVNEKLFF. For the CDR3, the DNA is TGTGCCAGCAGGGACAGGGTTAATGAAAAACTGTTTTTT. The rearrangement uses TRBV12-3 or TRBV12-4 and TRBJ1-4; 8 nucleotides line up with TRBD1. This CDR3 is 13 amino acids long. V lost 6 bases and J lost 4; bases outside the gene matches: 1.

There are a few counts of this clonotype. The rearrangement uses TRBV20-1 and TRBJ2-7; D is unclear. The CDR3 contains 10 residues. V was shortened by 3 bases and J by 5 bases, with 5 bases between the two germline ends. CDR1 is DFQATT and CDR2 is SNEGSKA in the germline V gene (reference sequence). The CDR3 sequence: CSASFHEQYF. Here the CDR3 DNA reads TGCAGTGCTAGTTTCCACGAGCAGTACTTC.

This clonotype was detected many times. The chain links TRBV12-3 or TRBV12-4 to TRBJ2-4; perhaps D is TRBD1 or TRBD2 (5 bases each). V lost 10 bases and J 8 bases, leaving 18 bases between the germline ends. The CDR3 runs to 13 residues. CDR3 in DNA: TGTGCCACCTCGTACATGGGGGTGGACATTCAGTACTTC. Translated, it gives CATSYMGVDIQYF.

This clonotype was counted between two and nine times. This chain uses TRBV7-6 with TRBJ1-1; 7 bases map to TRBD1. From germline, CDR1 is SGHVS and CDR2 FNYEAQ. Trimming took 5 bases from V and 7 from J; bases not matched to a gene: 4. This CDR3 is 12 amino acids long. The CDR3 sequence is CASSLDRSEAFF. In DNA form, the CDR3 reads TGTGCCAGCAGCCTGGACAGGAGTGAAGCTTTCTTT.

J is TRBJ1-1 and V is TRBV10-3; TRBD1 might be the D (5 bases). The CDR3 consists of 15 residues. Germline loops: CDR1 ENHRY, CDR2 SYGVKD. Trimming took off 0 bases at V and 6 bases at J, with 14 bases between the two ends. CDR3 loop: CAISESINGGPEAFF. CDR3 nucleotides: TGTGCCATCAGTGAGTCGATTAACGGGGGACCTGAAGCTTTCTTT.

Concerning this clonotype: A much more abundant neighbour one base away suggests this may be a read error. V usage is TRBV2 and J usage is TRBJ1-5; TRBD1 might be the D (6 bases). The length of the CDR3 is 14 residues. V was shortened by 7 bases and J by 3 bases, with 13 bases between the two germline ends. The germline V gene has CDR1 SNHLY and CDR2 FYNNEI. The CDR3 coding sequence is TGTGCCAGCACCTCACAGGGCCTCAATCAGCCCCAGCATTTT. This gives the protein CASTSQGLNQPQHF.

The chain employs TRBV30 and TRBJ2-1; D call uncertain. This CDR3 has 13 amino acids. Trimming left V 4 bases short and J 2 bases short, with 9 bases between. Germline CDR1 reads GTSNPN; CDR2 reads SVGIG (reference sequence). This CDR3 is CAWKKGTYNEQFF. The CDR3 nucleotides read TGTGCCTGGAAAAAAGGTACCTACAATGAGCAGTTCTTC.

This clonotype was detected only a few times. The chain employs TRBV10-1 and TRBJ2-6; perhaps TRBD2 as D (5 bases). The V and J ends lost 3 bases and 2 bases respectively, with 5 bases between them. Per germline, CDR1 WNHNN and CDR2 SYGVQD (reference sequence). CDR3 length: 14 residues. For the CDR3, the DNA is TGCGCCAGCAGTGACGGGGCTGGGGCCAACGTCCTGACTTTC. Translated: CASSDGAGANVLTF.

The genes are TRBV29-1 and TRBJ2-7; D could derive from TRBD1 or TRBD2 (5 bases each). The germline gives CDR1 SQVTM, CDR2 ANQGSEA. Deletions cut 3 bases from V and 0 bases from J, with 15 bases between. The CDR3 spans 15 residues. CDR3 amino acids: CSVDPGTSSSYEQYF. The CDR3 coding sequence is TGCAGCGTTGATCCGGGGACGTCTAGCTCCTACGAGCAGTACTTC.

The V and J genes are TRBV12-3 or TRBV12-4 and TRBJ2-1; 11 bases are a match to TRBD1. This CDR3 is 17 amino acids long. V dropped 5 bases and J dropped 8; count of bases not matched to a gene: 14. The CDR3 here is CASSNRIRTGGGDEQFF. CDR3 in DNA: TGTGCCAGCAGTAACCGAATAAGGACAGGGGGCGGCGATGAGCAGTTCTTC.

This chain uses TRBV10-3 with TRBJ2-3; 11 bases are shared with TRBD1. V shed 4 bases, J shed 8 bases, and the junction held 11 bases outside the gene matches. CDR1 and CDR2 from the germline V gene are ENHRY and SYGVKD. There are 16 residues in the CDR3. This chain's CDR3 is CAISAPGQGVESTQYF. CDR3 in DNA: TGTGCCATCAGTGCGCCGGGACAGGGGGTAGAAAGTACGCAGTATTTT.

This clonotype has just a few counts. The V gene is TRBV12-3 or TRBV12-4, the J gene TRBJ1-5; weak D call: TRBD1 (5 bases). The CDR3 runs 15 residues. Trimming took off 0 bases at V and 5 bases at J, with 11 bases between the two ends. The DNA of the CDR3 is TGTGCCAGCAGTTTAGCGTACAGGCAACATCAGCCCCAGCATTTT. Translation gives CASSLAYRQHQPQHF.

The chain joins TRBV5-1 to TRBJ2-1; TRBD1 matches at 9 bases. CDR1 is SGHRS, CDR2 YFSETQ, per germline. The CDR3 extends over 16 amino acids. The J segment lost 5 bases and the V segment lost 4 bases, leaving 10 bases of the junction unmatched. CDR3: CASSPRTGDRNNEQFF. DNA of the CDR3: TGCGCCAGCAGCCCCCGGACAGGGGATCGGAACAATGAGCAGTTCTTC.

This clonotype was seen just once. The chain employs TRBV29-1 and TRBJ1-2, with 7 bases that match TRBD1. CDR3 length: 13 amino acids. From germline, CDR1 is SQVTM and CDR2 ANQGSEA. The V segment lost 5 bases and the J segment 5 bases; nucleotides outside the gene matches: 8. DNA of the CDR3: TGCAGCGTTTCTCTGGACAGGACTTATGGCTACACCTTC. It specifies CSVSLDRTYGYTF.

The V call is TRBV21-1, the J call TRBJ2-3; TRBD1, the table's D call, lacks a check against the DNA. TRBV21-1 is listed as a pseudogene. The CDR3 contains 15 residues. The CDR3 here is CASSFLPGGTDTQYF. CDR3 sequence (DNA): TGTGCCAGCAGCTTCCTACCGGGGGGCACAGATACGCAGTATTTT.

The rearrangement uses TRBV6-5 and TRBJ1-2; D is uncertain. Germline V CDR1 and CDR2: MNHEY, SVGAGI. This CDR3 contains 15 residues. V was shortened by 3 bases and J by 2 bases, with 13 bases between the two germline ends. The chain's CDR3 is CASSYTWAGNYGYTF. Written as DNA, the CDR3 is TGTGCCAGCAGTTATACGTGGGCAGGCAACTATGGCTACACCTTC.

The rearrangement links TRBV7-9 to TRBJ2-3; TRBD2 agrees at 10 bases. This CDR3 has 14 amino acids. Losses at the gene ends were 5 bases for V and 6 bases for J; bases not matched to a gene: 5. Germline V gives CDR1 SEHNR, CDR2 FQNEAQ (reference sequence). This CDR3 reads CASSPWTSGDTQYF. Written as DNA, the CDR3 is TGTGCCAGCAGCCCCTGGACTAGCGGCGATACGCAGTATTTT. The variable domain in full, completed from reference TRBV7-9 and TRBJ2-3, reads DTGVSQNPRHKITKRGQNVTFRCDPISEHNRLYWYRQTLGQGPEFLTYFQNEAQLEKSRLLSDRFSAERPKGSFSTLEIQRTEQGDSAMYLCASSPWTSGDTQYFGPGTRLTVL.

The V and J genes are TRBV9 and TRBJ1-2, with D possibly TRBD1 on 5 matching bases. The CDR3 spans 18 residues. Germline CDR1 is SGDLS and CDR2 is YYNGEE. With 4 bases removed from V and 3 bases from J, the gap between germline ends came to 25 bases. The CDR3 here is CASSPSPISTAAHYGYTF. CDR3 DNA: TGTGCCAGCAGCCCTAGCCCCATCTCGACAGCAGCTCACTATGGCTACACCTTC.

V usage is TRBV7-2 and J usage is TRBJ2-5; unclear D gene. From germline, CDR1 is SGHTA and CDR2 FQGNSA. The CDR3 is made up of 16 amino acids. Trimming removed 5 bases at V and 1 base at J, with 17 bases between. The CDR3 DNA sequence: TGTGCCAGCAGCCCCATGCCGGTGCTGGGCCAAGAGACCCAGTACTTC. Its translation: CASSPMPVLGQETQYF.

The CDR3 loop reads CASSSDRIVDTQYF. The CDR3 DNA reads as TGTGCCAGCAGTAGCGACAGGATTGTAGATACGCAGTATTTT. V is TRBV14 and J is TRBJ2-3; D is possibly TRBD1 (6 bases). The ends were cut back, 6 bases at V and 5 bases at J, with 15 bases in the middle. This CDR3 has 14 amino acids. Germline V gene sequence: CDR1 SGHDN, CDR2 FVKESK. The variable domain in full, with the rest retrieved from reference TRBV14 and TRBJ2-3, is EAGVTQFPSHSVIEKGQTVTLRCDPISGHDNLYWYRRVMGKEIKFLLHFVKESKQDESGMPNNRFLAERTGGTYSTLKVQPAELEDSGVYFCASSSDRIVDTQYFGPGTRLTVL.

Only a few counts were recorded for this clonotype. The chain joins TRBV3-1 to TRBJ1-2, with unresolved D. V lost 0 bases and J 8 bases, leaving 25 bases between the germline ends. The CDR3 covers 18 residues. The germline V gene encodes CDR1 LGHDT and CDR2 YNNKEL (reference sequence). The CDR3 bases are TGTGCCAGCAGCCAAGACCCCGGGCGCCCTAACTCGGTGTGGGGCTACACCTTC. It codes for CASSQDPGRPNSVWGYTF.

This chain uses TRBV6-5 with TRBJ2-7; D is ambiguous. There are 13 residues in the CDR3. The V end lost 8 bases, the J end lost 3 bases, and 14 bases lay between the germline ends. The germline V gene has CDR1 MNHEY and CDR2 SVGAGI. This chain's CDR3 is CASVQERSYEQYV. In nucleotides, the CDR3 is TGTGCCAGCGTTCAGGAACGGAGCTACGAGCAGTACGTC.

This clonotype appeared once. This chain joins TRBV19 and TRBJ1-1; no reliable D call. CDR3 size: 16 residues. Germline-derived CDR1 and CDR2 are LNHDA and SQIVND (reference sequence). Trimming shortened V by 7 bases and J by 4 bases, and 22 bases separated the two germline ends. CDR3 bases: TGTGCCAGTATGTATTTAAAGGGCACCGGTGGCACTGAAGCTTTCTTT. Amino acid sequence: CASMYLKGTGGTEAFF.

This clonotype appeared many times. The chain links TRBV13 to TRBJ2-1, with 12 bases identical to TRBD2. In germline, CDR1 is PRHDT, CDR2 FYEKMQ (reference sequence). With 5 bases clipped from V and 9 bases from J, the junction kept 8 bases outside the gene matches. The CDR3 extends over 15 amino acids. CDR3 coding DNA: TGTGCCAGCAGCCCAGGACTAGCGGGATCGGTTGAGCAGTTCTTC. It yields the protein CASSPGLAGSVEQFF.